Listed here is a single T cell receptor beta chain. This CDR3 has 14 residues. CDR1 and CDR2 (germline): MDHEN, SYDVKM. V was shortened by 6 bases and J by 2 bases, with 11 bases between the two germline ends. These data belong to a study of blood T cell repertoires in COVID-19. TCRdb's copy holds only in-frame clones and misses some; the assay was immunoSEQ multiplex PCR. The table has 150,000 or so clones, approximately 88% seen once. Individuals drawn from approximately 26 US areas were roughly 18 to 89 years old. Self-reported history from a screening survey and questionnaire set each donor's cohort. A COVID-19 case had been met by exposed participants during the 2 weeks before study entry.

This chain links TRBV28 with TRBJ1-3; D is ambiguous. The clonotype was recovered from an older man who had been exposed to COVID-19. Material for sequencing was PBMCs or T cells enriched from blood (not recorded which). The CDR3 nucleotides read TGTGCCAGCAGGGTGGGAGGTACTGGAAACACCATATATTTT. Translation gives CASRVGGTGNTIYF.